Following are 27 T cell receptor beta chains from one sample sequenced in a study of blood T cell repertoires in COVID-19. Sequenced by immunoSEQ multiplex PCR; TCRdb stores in-frame clones only, minus some. The data contain 95,000 to 150,000 clones, roughly 84% of them singletons. Sequencing used PBMCs or T cells enriched from blood (not recorded which). All receptors come from a woman in her twenties or thirties who had recovered from COVID-19.

This sequence joins TRBV7-2 and TRBJ1-5, with a weak D call TRBD1 (5 bases). The V end was cut by 5 bases, the J end by 6 bases, with 14 bases between. Germline CDR1 reads SGHTA; CDR2 reads FQGNSA. The CDR3 totals 14 residues. CDR3 protein: CASSPLEGSQPQHF. CDR3 DNA: TGTGCCAGCAGCCCCCTGGAGGGGAGTCAGCCCCAGCATTTT.

The genes are TRBV14 and TRBJ1-4; 8 nucleotides match TRBD1. CDR1 and CDR2 (germline): SGHDN, FVKESK. The trim removed 2 bases at V and 7 bases at J, leaving 9 bases unmatched. This CDR3 has 16 residues. CDR3 bases: TGTGCCAGCAGCCAACTCCGGACAGGGAATGGTGAAAAACTGTTTTTT. As protein: CASSQLRTGNGEKLFF. Full variable domain (rest looked up from reference TRBV14 and TRBJ1-4): EAGVTQFPSHSVIEKGQTVTLRCDPISGHDNLYWYRRVMGKEIKFLLHFVKESKQDESGMPNNRFLAERTGGTYSTLKVQPAELEDSGVYFCASSQLRTGNGEKLFFGSGTQLSVL.

The V gene is TRBV28, the J gene TRBJ1-6; 8 positions match TRBD1. The CDR3 spans 16 residues. The J segment lost 8 bases and the V segment lost 3 bases, leaving 9 bases of the junction unmatched. The germline gives CDR1 MDHEN, CDR2 SYDVKM. CDR3 nucleotide sequence: TGTGCCAGCAGTTTGGCCCCAGGGGGCGGGTATTCACCCCTCCACTTT. It encodes CASSLAPGGGYSPLHF. Variable domain in full (rest from reference TRBV28 and TRBJ1-6): DVKVTQSSRYLVKRTGEKVFLECVQDMDHENMFWYRQDPGLGLRLIYFSYDVKMKEKGDIPEGYSVSREKKERFSLILESASTNQTSMYLCASSLAPGGGYSPLHFGNGTRLTVT.

The V and J genes are TRBV2 and TRBJ2-1, with 7 bases aligning to TRBD2. The V gene end was trimmed by 2 bases and the J gene end by 8 bases; junction bases not matched to a gene: 15. The CDR3 runs 17 residues. Germline V lookup: CDR1 SNHLY, CDR2 FYNNEI. The CDR3 bases are TGTGCCAGCAGTGAATCCTGGGACGGGAGGATCGGAGATGAGCAGTTCTTC. Translation gives CASSESWDGRIGDEQFF. The variable domain in full, completed from reference TRBV2 and TRBJ2-1, reads EPEVTQTPSHQVTQMGQEVILRCVPISNHLYFYWYRQILGQKVEFLVSFYNNEISEKSEIFDDQFSVERPDGSNFTLKIRSTKLEDSAMYFCASSESWDGRIGDEQFFGPGTRLTVL.

This clone appeared once. This chain links TRBV28 with TRBJ2-7; TRBD1 agrees at 9 bases. Germline V gene sequence: CDR1 MDHEN, CDR2 SYDVKM. The CDR3 covers 15 residues. J lost 3 bases, V lost 3 bases, and 6 bases had no gene match. Written as DNA, the CDR3 is TGTGCCAGCAGTTTTTCCGGGACAGGGAGCTACGAGCAGTACTTC. Its translation: CASSFSGTGSYEQYF.

The CDR3 is CASSARGDRGRLGEQFF. The CDR3 nucleotides read TGTGCCAGCAGCGCCCGTGGGGACAGGGGGCGCCTGGGTGAGCAGTTCTTC. The gene calls are TRBV7-2 and TRBJ2-1; 12 bases fit TRBD1. Germline trimming cut 5 bases from V and 9 bases from J; bases unmatched to any gene: 14. Germline values: CDR1 SGHTA, CDR2 FQGNSA. CDR3 length equals 17 residues.

The chain links TRBV19 to TRBJ1-2, with 9 bases aligning to TRBD1. CDR1 and CDR2 from the germline V gene are LNHDA and SQIVND (reference sequence). V was pared by 5 bases and J by 3 bases, with 1 base of the junction left unmatched. The CDR3 extends over 13 amino acids. The CDR3 DNA sequence: TGTGCCAGTAGTGGGGACAGGGACTATGGCTACACCTTC. This codes for CASSGDRDYGYTF. Based on the CDR3 plus reference TRBV19 and TRBJ1-2, the full variable domain is DGGITQSPKYLFRKEGQNVTLSCEQNLNHDAMYWYRQDPGQGLRLIYYSQIVNDFQKGDIAEGYSVSREKKESFPLTVTSAQKNPTAFYLCASSGDRDYGYTFGSGTRLTVV.

The chain carries TRBV19 and TRBJ1-1, with TRBD1 matching over 7 bases. V was clipped by 4 bases and J by 5 bases; unmatched bases: 7. The germline gives CDR1 LNHDA, CDR2 SQIVND (reference sequence). The CDR3 is 14 amino acids. This CDR3 reads CASSTVQGWTEAFF. The CDR3, as DNA: TGTGCCAGTAGTACCGTACAGGGGTGGACTGAAGCTTTCTTT.

The chain uses TRBV30 and TRBJ2-5, with 10 bases fitting TRBD2. V shed 2 bases and J 1 base; nucleotides not matched to a gene: 4. Germline-derived CDR1 and CDR2 are GTSNPN and SVGIG (reference sequence). CDR3 length: 15 residues. The CDR3 DNA is TGTGCCTGGAGTAGGAAGCGGGAGGGCCAAGAGACCCAGTACTTC. Translating it yields CAWSRKREGQETQYF.

This clone was detected once. This sample includes further DNA sequences coding for the same CDR3. The chain carries TRBV29-1 and TRBJ2-1; 10 bases align to TRBD1. Germline-derived CDR1 and CDR2 are SQVTM and ANQGSEA. With V trimmed by 4 bases and J by 4 bases, 1 base remained unmatched. This CDR3 spans 13 amino acids. DNA of the CDR3: TGCAGCGTTGGGACAGGGGGGTACAATGAGCAGTTCTTC. Residues: CSVGTGGYNEQFF.

CDR3 sequence (DNA): TGTGCCAGCAGTCCCAGACTCTCGTCAAACACTGAAGCTTTCTTT. Translation gives CASSPRLSSNTEAFF. The chain combines TRBV27 with TRBJ1-1; the D is unclear. This CDR3 is 15 amino acids long. Germline V lookup: CDR1 MNHEY, CDR2 SMNVEV (reference sequence). Trimming left V 5 bases short and J 2 bases short, with 15 bases between.

This clone was recorded a few times. The chain has TRBV11-3 and TRBJ2-2, with 8 nucleotides matching TRBD1. CDR3 size: 15 residues. The J segment lost 3 bases and the V segment lost 6 bases, leaving 6 bases of the junction unmatched. Per germline, CDR1 SGHNT and CDR2 YENEEA. CDR3 protein: CASRPGQGHTGELFF. The CDR3 DNA follows: TGTGCCAGCAGGCCCGGACAGGGCCACACCGGGGAGCTGTTTTTT.

This chain uses TRBV7-8 with TRBJ1-5, with D possibly being TRBD1 (5 bases). The CDR3 loop spans 13 amino acids. V was clipped by 1 base and J by 7 bases, with 8 bases between them. Per germline, CDR1 SGHVS and CDR2 FQNEAQ. DNA for the CDR3: TGTGCCAGCAGCTTAGGCCCAGGGCAGCCCCAGCATTTT. As protein: CASSLGPGQPQHF.

This clone appeared once. The rearrangement uses TRBV2 and TRBJ2-7; perhaps TRBD2 as D (6 bases). Trimming pared 8 bases from V and 6 bases from J, leaving 17 bases between. Germline CDR1 is SNHLY and CDR2 is FYNNEI. The CDR3 length is 13 residues. The CDR3 sequence is CASEGQGLGEQYF. Written as DNA, the CDR3 is TGTGCCAGCGAGGGGCAGGGACTCGGCGAGCAGTACTTC.

V usage is TRBV6-1 and J usage is TRBJ2-7; 8 nucleotides align to TRBD2. Germline values: CDR1 MNHNS, CDR2 SASEGT. V shed 3 bases and J 1 base; nucleotides not matched to a gene: 5. This CDR3 region has 15 residues. In DNA, the CDR3 is TGTGCCAGCAGTGATCGAGGCGGGAGGTCCTACGAGCAGTACTTC. Residues: CASSDRGGRSYEQYF.

The chain recombines TRBV11-3 with TRBJ2-1; D is possibly TRBD2 (5 bases). Trimming cost V 0 bases and J 4 bases, with 10 bases left between them. Germline-derived CDR1 and CDR2 are SGHNT and YENEEA. CDR3 length: 15 residues. The CDR3 reads CASSLEADTYNEQFF. The CDR3 DNA follows: TGTGCCAGCAGCTTAGAAGCGGATACATACAATGAGCAGTTCTTC.

The V and J genes are TRBV4-3 and TRBJ1-2, with 11 bases that match TRBD1. Germline values: CDR1 LGHNA, CDR2 YSLEER. This CDR3 has 16 residues. Trimming removed 0 bases from V and 4 bases from J; junction bases left unmatched: 4. CDR3: CASSQDPGTGGYGYTF. The DNA for the CDR3 is TGCGCCAGCAGCCAAGACCCCGGGACAGGGGGCTATGGCTACACCTTC.

This chain joins TRBV4-3 and TRBJ1-5, with 8 nucleotides matching TRBD1. The CDR3 consists of 16 residues. The germline V gene encodes CDR1 LGHNA and CDR2 YSLEER. Unmatched junction bases numbered 8, after V lost 3 bases and J lost 4 bases. The CDR3 region is CASSQVGQGPNQPQHF. CDR3 nucleotide sequence: TGCGCCAGCAGCCAGGTAGGACAGGGCCCGAATCAGCCCCAGCATTTT.

This chain uses TRBV19 with TRBJ1-2, with D hard to call. V lost 7 bases to trimming and J lost 0 bases, with 9 bases between them. The CDR3 extends over 13 amino acids. CDR1 is LNHDA and CDR2 is SQIVND in the germline V gene (reference sequence). The DNA for the CDR3 is TGTGCCAGTACAATGCGGACTAACTATGGCTACACCTTC. This translates into CASTMRTNYGYTF.

The V gene is TRBV6-5, the J gene TRBJ1-2; perhaps TRBD1 as D (5 bases). The CDR3 consists of 15 residues. V lost 6 bases and J lost 8, with 22 bases in between. Germline values: CDR1 MNHEY, CDR2 SVGAGI. DNA of the CDR3: TGTGCCAGCAGCCCCGGGGGGGTAGGAAGTTTGGGCTACACCTTC. Translating gives CASSPGGVGSLGYTF.

The chain uses TRBV6-4 and TRBJ2-2, with D possibly TRBD1 on 6 matching bases. Germline lookup yields CDR1 MRHNA and CDR2 SNTAGT. This CDR3 contains 13 residues. The germline V and J ends were trimmed by 5 bases and 4 bases, with 8 bases remaining between them. The CDR3, as DNA: TGTGCCAGCAGTAGGGACACCACCGGGGAGCTGTTTTTT. Amino acids: CASSRDTTGELFF.

The rearrangement joins TRBV10-3 to TRBJ2-1, with 13 bases matching TRBD2. V gave up 6 bases and J gave up 7 bases; unmatched junction bases: 6. The V gene's germline CDR1 is ENHRY and CDR2 SYGVKD. This CDR3 region has 15 residues. CDR3 protein: CAIRGGLAGLNEQFF. In DNA, the CDR3 is TGTGCCATCAGGGGGGGACTAGCGGGACTGAATGAGCAGTTCTTC.

V gene TRBV10-3 combines with J gene TRBJ2-3, with TRBD2 matching over 7 bases. CDR3 size: 17 residues. V dropped 7 bases and J dropped 6; count of bases not matched to a gene: 19. In germline, CDR1 is ENHRY, CDR2 SYGVKD. DNA for the CDR3: TGTGCCATCAAAGCCGTAGCGGGTGACATAGTCAGGGATACGCAGTATTTT. This gives the protein CAIKAVAGDIVRDTQYF.

This clone was detected once. V gene TRBV27 combines with J gene TRBJ1-1; D is unresolved. In germline, CDR1 is MNHEY, CDR2 SMNVEV (reference sequence). Trimming cost V 8 bases and J 0 bases, with 4 bases left between them. The CDR3 covers 11 residues. The CDR3 protein is CASGLNTEAFF. In DNA form, the CDR3 reads TGTGCCAGCGGCTTGAACACTGAAGCTTTCTTT.

The J gene is TRBJ2-1, the V gene TRBV5-1, with D perhaps TRBD2 (7 bases). Germline V gene lookup returns CDR1 SGHRS and CDR2 YFSETQ. The CDR3 covers 18 residues. Trimming removed 1 base at V and 0 bases at J, with 17 bases between. As DNA, the CDR3 is TGCGCCAGCAGCTTGACACAGGGCGGGAGAAGCTCCTACAATGAGCAGTTCTTC. Translating gives CASSLTQGGRSSYNEQFF.

This sequence joins TRBV7-2 and TRBJ2-7; D ambiguous. Germline-derived CDR1 and CDR2 are SGHTA and FQGNSA. The CDR3 is 13 residues long. V gave up 5 bases and J gave up 6 bases, with 14 bases separating them. DNA for the CDR3: TGTGCCAGCAGCCGACCAGGTGGGCCCGAGCAGTACTTC. This codes for CASSRPGGPEQYF.

The gene calls are TRBV5-1 and TRBJ1-1, with 7 bases that match TRBD1. V trimming: 4 bases; J trimming: 5 bases; junction bases outside the gene matches: 11. Germline V lookup: CDR1 SGHRS, CDR2 YFSETQ. CDR3 length equals 15 residues. The CDR3 is CASSGGTGAGTEAFF. The CDR3 bases are TGCGCCAGCAGCGGGGGAACAGGGGCTGGTACTGAAGCTTTCTTT.